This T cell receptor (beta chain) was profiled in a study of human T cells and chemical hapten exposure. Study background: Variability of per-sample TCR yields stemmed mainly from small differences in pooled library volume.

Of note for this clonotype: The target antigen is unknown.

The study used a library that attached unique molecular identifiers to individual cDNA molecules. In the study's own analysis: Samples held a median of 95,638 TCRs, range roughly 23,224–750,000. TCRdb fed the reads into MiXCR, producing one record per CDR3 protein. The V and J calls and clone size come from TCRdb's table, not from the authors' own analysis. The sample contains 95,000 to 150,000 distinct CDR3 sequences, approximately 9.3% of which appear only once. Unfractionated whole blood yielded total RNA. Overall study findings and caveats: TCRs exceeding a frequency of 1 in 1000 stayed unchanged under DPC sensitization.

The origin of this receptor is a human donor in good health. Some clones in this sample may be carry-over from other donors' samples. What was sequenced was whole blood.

The CDR3 DNA follows: TGTGCCAGCAGCTTACTACTAGCGGGGAAAGAGACCCAGTACTTC. This gives the protein CASSLLLAGKETQYF. This rearrangement joins TRBV7-9 to TRBJ2-5; TRBD2 agrees at 10 bases. Germline CDR1 SEHNR, CDR2 FQNEAQ (reference sequence). The CDR3 is made up of 15 amino acids. The V gene end was trimmed by 2 bases and the J gene end by 3 bases; junction bases not matched to a gene: 3.